This entry lists 10 T cell receptor beta chains sequenced from one sample in a study of T-cell reconstitution after alpha-beta-depleted transplantation in children. Preparation of the TCRbeta library used unique molecular identifiers. TCRdb recomputed calls from the PCR reads with MiXCR, one row per CDR3 protein. The repertoire holds 500,000 or so distinct CDR3 sequences, with about 33% as singletons. The specimen was PBMCs from the stem cell graft donor, collected from the stem cell graft. The source of these receptors is a human donor who donated a stem cell graft to a child with aplastic anemia.

This clonotype occurred a few times. The chain employs TRBV7-6 and TRBJ2-1, with a possible D match to TRBD2 (6 bases). Trimming took 8 bases from V and 7 from J, leaving 15 bases between them. Looked up from germline, CDR1 is SGHVS and CDR2 is FNYEAQ. The CDR3 is 13 amino acids. The CDR3 bases are TGTGCCAGCGAGGGAGGCCCGGGGAATGAGCAGTTCTTC. It specifies CASEGGPGNEQFF.

V is TRBV6-1 and J is TRBJ1-4, with D possibly TRBD1 on 6 matching bases. Germline lookup yields CDR1 MNHNS and CDR2 SASEGT. V was pared by 6 bases and J by 7 bases, with 18 bases between. This CDR3 has 15 amino acids. The CDR3 is CASSRGQLEGEKLFF. CDR3 sequence (DNA): TGTGCCAGCAGCCGCGGACAGCTGGAGGGTGAAAAACTGTTTTTT.

The count of this clonotype is one. The chain joins TRBV20-1 to TRBJ2-1; D is unresolved. Per the germline V gene, CDR1 is DFQATT and CDR2 is SNEGSKA (reference sequence). This CDR3 is 11 amino acids long. The ends were cut back, 8 bases at V and 4 bases at J, with 9 bases in the middle. In nucleotides, the CDR3 is TGCAGTACCTACCAATACAATGAGCAGTTCTTC. This translates into CSTYQYNEQFF.

The chain recombines TRBV6-2 or TRBV6-3 with TRBJ2-1; 8 positions agree with TRBD2. The CDR3 length is 16 residues. From germline, CDR1 is MNHEY and CDR2 SVGEGT. With V trimmed by 4 bases and J by 5 bases, 10 bases remained unmatched. CDR3 nucleotides: TGTGCCAGCAGTTTCTCCGGGACTAGATTGAACAATGAGCAGTTCTTC. This sequence encodes CASSFSGTRLNNEQFF.

The rearrangement links TRBV27 to TRBJ2-3; 13 nucleotides line up with TRBD2. The germline gives CDR1 MNHEY, CDR2 SMNVEV (reference sequence). The CDR3 is 18 residues long. V dropped 0 bases and J dropped 2; count of bases not matched to a gene: 5. The CDR3 loop is CASSLSRGTSGDTDTQYF. CDR3 sequence (DNA): TGTGCCAGCAGTTTATCGAGAGGGACTAGCGGGGACACAGATACGCAGTATTTT.

This CDR3 is CATSKPPLAGVSNEQFF. Here the CDR3 DNA reads TGTGCCACCAGCAAGCCCCCCCTAGCGGGAGTGTCCAATGAGCAGTTCTTC. The genes are TRBV15 and TRBJ2-1; 10 bases map to TRBD2. Germline V gene data show CDR1 as LNHNV and CDR2 as YYDKDF (reference sequence). The CDR3 contains 17 residues. V was clipped by 4 bases and J by 6 bases; unmatched bases: 12.

This clonotype has a handful of counts. The V gene is TRBV18, the J gene TRBJ1-1; the D is unclear. V lost 0 bases, J lost 6 bases, and 8 bases lay in between. Germline assignment: CDR1 KGHSH and CDR2 LQKENI. The CDR3 runs 13 residues. This chain's CDR3 is CASSPPMAAEAFF. The CDR3 DNA reads TGTGCCAGCTCACCACCGATGGCCGCTGAAGCTTTCTTT.

J is TRBJ1-3 and V is TRBV2; D uncertain. With 3 bases removed from V and 0 bases from J, the gap between germline ends came to 15 bases. The CDR3 is 17 residues long. Germline V CDR1 and CDR2: SNHLY, FYNNEI. The CDR3 protein is CASSDPGIRSSGNTIYF. CDR3 nucleotides: TGTGCCAGCAGTGATCCGGGAATAAGGAGCTCTGGAAACACCATATATTTT.

This sequence joins TRBV12-3 or TRBV12-4 and TRBJ1-4, with TRBD1 matching 7 bases. This CDR3 region has 15 residues. With 6 bases clipped from V and 8 bases from J, the junction kept 12 bases outside the gene matches. CDR3: CASSFTQGPEEKLFF. CDR3 bases: TGTGCCAGCAGCTTCACACAGGGGCCGGAGGAAAAACTGTTTTTT.

This clonotype was counted between two and nine times. The rearrangement uses TRBV5-1 and TRBJ2-1; D is unresolved. The CDR3 totals 15 residues. Trimming removed 2 bases from V and 6 bases from J, with 15 bases in between. The germline gives CDR1 SGHRS, CDR2 YFSETQ. Written as DNA, the CDR3 is TGCGCCAGCAGCTTAGTAGCATCCCCCATCAATGAGCAGTTCTTC. It is translated as CASSLVASPINEQFF. Using reference TRBV5-1 and TRBJ2-1 for the parts outside the CDR3, the full variable domain is KAGVTQTPRYLIKTRGQQVTLSCSPISGHRSVSWYQQTPGQGLQFLFEYFSETQRNKGNFPGRFSGRQFSNSRSEMNVSTLELGDSALYLCASSLVASPINEQFFGPGTRLTVL.